The next 29 T cell receptor beta chains were all read from a single sample in a study of OX40 agonist ivuxolimab in advanced cancers. The protocol was immunoSEQ multiplex PCR, while the TCRdb copy is restricted to in-frame clones and leaves out a portion. Here the sample spans around 78,000 clones, around 85% being singletons. The specimen comprised CD4+ or CD8+ T cells sorted from blood, sampled in a trial of the OX40 agonist ivuxolimab. The receptors stem from an adult with an advanced solid tumor such as melanoma, head and neck, liver or kidney cancer.

The chain combines TRBV6-5 with TRBJ1-3, with D unresolved. CDR1 is MNHEY and CDR2 is SVGAGI in the germline V gene. Trimming left V 7 bases short and J 0 bases short, with 13 bases between. The CDR3 loop spans 15 amino acids. The CDR3 DNA sequence: TGTGCCAGCACCCAGGACGGGAGCTCTGGAAACACCATATATTTT. This codes for CASTQDGSSGNTIYF.

The chain uses TRBV28 and TRBJ2-6; no clear D gene. Germline CDR1 and CDR2: MDHEN and SYDVKM. The CDR3 is 14 residues long. The V end lost 1 base, the J end lost 4 bases, and 5 bases lay between the germline ends. The CDR3 protein is CASSLSRGANVLTF. DNA of the CDR3: TGTGCCAGCAGTTTATCACGGGGGGCCAACGTCCTGACTTTC.

The rearrangement links TRBV2 to TRBJ2-7, with TRBD1 as a possible D gene (6 bases). The CDR3 length is 12 residues. Trimming took off 5 bases at V and 12 bases at J, with 17 bases between the two ends. In germline, CDR1 is SNHLY, CDR2 FYNNEI. CDR3 amino acids: CASSSDRSTLYF. DNA of the CDR3: TGTGCCAGCAGTTCGGACAGATCGACACTGTACTTC.

This chain uses TRBV7-2 with TRBJ2-3, with 10 bases matching TRBD2. The CDR3 totals 17 residues. CDR1 is SGHTA and CDR2 is FQGNSA in the germline V gene. J was trimmed by 1 base and V by 1 base; bases with no gene match: 5. CDR3 bases: TGTGCCAGCAGCTTAGTCGGGCTAGCGGGAGGCACAGATACGCAGTATTTT. Protein product: CASSLVGLAGGTDTQYF.

The rearrangement links TRBV19 to TRBJ1-2, with a tentative D call TRBD1 (5 bases). V gave up 5 bases and J gave up 4 bases, with 11 bases separating them. The CDR3 covers 13 residues. Per germline, CDR1 LNHDA and CDR2 SQIVND (reference sequence). CDR3 region: CASSDGHFYGYTF. DNA of the CDR3: TGTGCCAGTAGTGACGGACACTTCTATGGCTACACCTTC.

There are a few counts of this clone. This CDR3 is also generated by other DNA sequences in the sample. The rearrangement links TRBV7-9 to TRBJ1-5; 7 bases fit TRBD1. Germline V gene lookup returns CDR1 SEHNR and CDR2 FQNEAQ (reference sequence). The CDR3 covers 13 residues. V trimming: 4 bases; J trimming: 5 bases; junction bases outside the gene matches: 2. The CDR3 DNA reads TGTGCCAGCAGCTCCCAGGGGGATCAGCCCCAGCATTTT. Translating gives CASSSQGDQPQHF.

The sample holds one count of this clone. The rearrangement joins TRBV7-3 to TRBJ2-1; D is unclear. The germline V gene encodes CDR1 SGHTA and CDR2 FQGTGA. V lost 5 bases to trimming and J lost 1 base, with 12 bases between them. The CDR3 has 15 amino acids. CDR3 nucleotide sequence: TGTGCCAGCAGCCTTGGTGAGGTTTCCTACAATGAGCAGTTCTTC. Its translation: CASSLGEVSYNEQFF.

The J gene is TRBJ2-5, the V gene TRBV7-2, with D unresolved. V dropped 0 bases and J dropped 2 bases, with 13 bases sitting between them. The CDR3 covers 16 residues. Germline V gene data show CDR1 as SGHTA and CDR2 as FQGNSA. CDR3 bases: TGTGCCAGCAGCTTAGCGTCAAATGTGGCACAAGAGACCCAGTACTTC. Protein sequence: CASSLASNVAQETQYF.

The chain is built from TRBV5-1 and TRBJ2-7, with 7 bases matching TRBD1. Germline loops: CDR1 SGHRS, CDR2 YFSETQ. This CDR3 contains 15 residues. Trimming cost V 0 bases and J 5 bases; bases outside gene matches: 8. The CDR3 loop reads CASSLVGGELNEQYF. CDR3 sequence (DNA): TGCGCCAGCAGCTTGGTAGGGGGCGAATTGAACGAGCAGTACTTC.

J is TRBJ1-4 and V is TRBV5-1; 8 nucleotides match TRBD1. The V gene's germline CDR1 is SGHRS and CDR2 YFSETQ. The ends lost 4 bases at V and 7 bases at J; junction bases unmatched: 6. This CDR3 is built from 14 residues. The CDR3 here is CASSIGQGSEKLFF. CDR3 coding DNA: TGCGCCAGCAGCATCGGACAGGGCTCTGAAAAACTGTTTTTT.

This chain links TRBV9 with TRBJ2-2, with D perhaps TRBD1 (5 bases). Germline assignment: CDR1 SGDLS and CDR2 YYNGEE. V lost 0 bases to trimming and J lost 6 bases, with 12 bases between them. CDR3 length equals 15 residues. The CDR3 here is CASSVELGAAGELFF. The DNA for the CDR3 is TGTGCCAGCAGCGTAGAATTAGGGGCGGCCGGGGAGCTGTTTTTT.

The rearrangement links TRBV19 to TRBJ2-3; D might be TRBD1 (6 bases). Germline CDR1 is LNHDA and CDR2 is SQIVND (reference sequence). Trimming stripped 1 base from V and 5 bases from J, with 16 bases between. The CDR3 covers 16 residues. CDR3 loop: CASSIGGLRSQDTQYF. The CDR3 DNA follows: TGTGCCAGTAGTATAGGGGGGCTTCGGAGCCAAGATACGCAGTATTTT.

The chain joins TRBV6-5 to TRBJ1-1; weak D call: TRBD1 (6 bases). The CDR3 spans 15 residues. V was clipped by 6 bases and J by 4 bases, with 18 bases between them. Per germline, CDR1 MNHEY and CDR2 SVGAGI. The CDR3 here is CASRTGGPEGTEAFF. CDR3 nucleotides: TGTGCCAGCAGAACCGGGGGCCCGGAAGGCACTGAAGCTTTCTTT.

The chain employs TRBV6-5 and TRBJ1-2, with unresolved D. The CDR3 contains 15 residues. The germline gives CDR1 MNHEY, CDR2 SVGAGI. V was pared by 6 bases and J by 0 bases, with 14 bases between. As DNA, the CDR3 is TGTGCCAGCAGACAGCAAGAAGTCGCTAACTATGGCTACACCTTC. As protein: CASRQQEVANYGYTF.

This clone was found a few times. The chain uses TRBV2 and TRBJ1-2, with D possibly TRBD1 on 6 matching bases. V lost 4 bases and J 2 bases, leaving 11 bases between the germline ends. This CDR3 is built from 14 residues. The germline V gene encodes CDR1 SNHLY and CDR2 FYNNEI. The CDR3 coding sequence is TGTGCCAGCAGTGGGGACATCCCAAACTATGGCTACACCTTC. This gives the protein CASSGDIPNYGYTF.

The gene calls are TRBV4-1 and TRBJ2-5; 10 nucleotides line up with TRBD2. The CDR3 has 16 residues. The ends lost 3 bases at V and 5 bases at J; junction bases unmatched: 9. CDR1 and CDR2 (germline): MGHRA, YSYEKL. In DNA, the CDR3 is TGCGCCAGCAGCCAGCGGGCTAGCGGGAGCGGGGAGACCCAGTACTTC. It encodes CASSQRASGSGETQYF.

The CDR3 DNA reads TGTGCCAGCAGCTTAGATAGGACTAGCGGGAGGGTGATCACAGATACGCAGTATTTT. This encodes CASSLDRTSGRVITDTQYF. The gene calls are TRBV11-2 and TRBJ2-3; 15 nucleotides match TRBD2. The V gene's germline CDR1 is SGHAT and CDR2 FQNNGV. The CDR3 is 19 residues long. The J segment lost 2 bases and the V segment lost 0 bases, leaving 6 bases of the junction unmatched.

The chain uses TRBV5-4 and TRBJ2-5, with a tentative D call TRBD2 (6 bases). Germline V gene lookup returns CDR1 SGHNT and CDR2 YYREEE (reference sequence). The ends were cut back, 0 bases at V and 4 bases at J, with 10 bases in the middle. This CDR3 spans 14 amino acids. The DNA for the CDR3 is TGTGCCAGCAGCTTGGCCTCGGAGGGAGAGACCCAGTACTTC. This encodes CASSLASEGETQYF.

This clone has more than one count but fewer than ten. The chain employs TRBV19 and TRBJ1-5; D remains unclear. The CDR3 totals 15 residues. CDR1 is LNHDA and CDR2 is SQIVND in the germline V gene (reference sequence). V lost 4 bases, J lost 0 bases, and 10 bases lay in between. The CDR3 DNA is TGTGCCAGTAGTACCGGGATCGTTAGCAATCAGCCCCAGCATTTT. Its translation: CASSTGIVSNQPQHF.

The table lists this clone with a few counts. The rearrangement joins TRBV4-1 to TRBJ1-2, with 9 bases aligning to TRBD1. The germline V gene has CDR1 MGHRA and CDR2 YSYEKL. The CDR3 consists of 16 residues. The V segment lost 4 bases and the J segment 4 bases; nucleotides outside the gene matches: 10. The CDR3 sequence is CASSLVGTGKIYGYTF. The CDR3, as DNA: TGCGCCAGCAGCCTAGTAGGGACAGGGAAGATCTATGGCTACACCTTC.

The genes are TRBV7-2 and TRBJ2-4, with D uncertain. Trimming pared 1 base from V and 5 bases from J, leaving 6 bases between. Germline loops: CDR1 SGHTA, CDR2 FQGNSA. The CDR3 covers 13 residues. The CDR3 is CASSLDWENIQYF. The CDR3 region has the DNA TGTGCCAGCAGCTTAGACTGGGAAAACATTCAGTACTTC.

The CDR3 spells CASSIGAGNLEETQYF. The CDR3 coding sequence is TGTGCCAGTAGTATTGGGGCAGGGAATCTAGAAGAGACCCAGTACTTC. This chain connects TRBV19 to TRBJ2-5, with D possibly matching TRBD1 (5 bases). This CDR3 spans 16 amino acids. The germline gives CDR1 LNHDA, CDR2 SQIVND (reference sequence). Trimming removed 3 bases at V and 3 bases at J, with 17 bases between.

This chain uses TRBV18 with TRBJ1-2; tentatively, D is TRBD1 (5 bases). CDR3 size: 14 residues. Germline V CDR1 and CDR2: KGHSH, LQKENI. The V gene lost 3 bases and the J gene lost 4 bases, with 12 bases spanning the gap. The CDR3 loop reads CASSPGGLSYGYTF. The DNA of the CDR3 is TGTGCCAGCTCACCTGGGGGTTTAAGCTATGGCTACACCTTC.

The V call is TRBV30, the J call TRBJ1-2, with a weak D call TRBD1 (5 bases). The V gene lost 0 bases and the J gene lost 11 bases, with 10 bases spanning the gap. The CDR3 consists of 11 residues. Germline assignment: CDR1 GTSNPN and CDR2 SVGIG (reference sequence). This chain's CDR3 is CAWSVGAPYTF. The CDR3, as DNA: TGTGCCTGGAGTGTTGGGGCCCCTTACACCTTC.

This clone was seen just once. V gene TRBV6-5 combines with J gene TRBJ2-1; D assignment may be TRBD1 or TRBD2 (6 bases each). Looked up from germline, CDR1 is MNHEY and CDR2 is SVGAGI. The length of the CDR3 is 14 residues. V was shortened by 6 bases and J by 8 bases, with 17 bases between the two germline ends. Here the CDR3 DNA reads TGTGCCAGCAGCCAGCGGTTCGGGGGCGATGAGCAGTTCTTC. Its translation is CASSQRFGGDEQFF.

The chain carries TRBV19 and TRBJ1-3; tentative D call: TRBD1 (6 bases). V was shortened by 3 bases and J by 0 bases, with 12 bases between the two germline ends. This CDR3 comprises 16 residues. Germline CDR1 LNHDA, CDR2 SQIVND (reference sequence). CDR3 nucleotide sequence: TGTGCCAGTAGTATGGCCGGGGGCACCTCTGGAAACACCATATATTTT. It yields the protein CASSMAGGTSGNTIYF.

The chain is built from TRBV6-5 and TRBJ2-2, with 9 bases lining up with TRBD1. This CDR3 contains 14 residues. From germline, CDR1 is MNHEY and CDR2 SVGAGI. After removal of 8 bases from V and 6 bases from J, the junction contained 7 bases not matched to a gene. The CDR3: CASLGQGRSGELFF. CDR3 DNA sequence: TGTGCCAGCTTGGGACAGGGAAGGTCCGGGGAGCTGTTTTTT.

The chain carries TRBV15 and TRBJ2-2; D is unclear. The germline V and J ends were trimmed by 0 bases and 1 base, with 12 bases remaining between them. The CDR3 is 17 amino acids. Germline V gene data show CDR1 as LNHNV and CDR2 as YYDKDF (reference sequence). The CDR3 reads CATSRDRSRRNTGELFF. The CDR3 DNA follows: TGTGCCACCAGCAGAGATCGATCTAGGAGGAACACCGGGGAGCTGTTTTTT.

This clone was seen just once. The rearrangement links TRBV6-1 to TRBJ1-6; perhaps TRBD1 as D (5 bases). Germline V gene lookup returns CDR1 MNHNS and CDR2 SASEGT. CDR3 length: 13 amino acids. Trimming stripped 11 bases from V and 7 bases from J, with 15 bases between. The CDR3 sequence: CAGGTEGNSPLHF. As DNA, the CDR3 is TGTGCCGGGGGGACGGAAGGGAATTCACCCCTCCACTTT.